This T cell receptor (beta chain) was identified during a study of T-cell reconstitution after alpha-beta-depleted transplantation in children. Construction of the TCRbeta library involved unique molecular identifiers. TCRdb recomputed calls from the PCR reads with MiXCR, one row per CDR3 protein. Here the sample spans approximately 510,000 distinct CDR3 sequences, about 16% being singletons. Trimming at V came to 3 bases and at J to 10 bases, leaving 4 bases not matched to a gene. The CDR3 contains 13 residues. CDR1 is GTSNPN, CDR2 SVGIG, per germline (reference sequence). The chain employs TRBV30 and TRBJ1-6; 9 positions agree with TRBD1. This receptor was obtained from a human donor who donated a stem cell graft to a child with acute lymphoblastic leukemia. The starting material was PBMCs from the stem cell graft donor, obtained from the stem cell graft. CDR3: CAWRGQGQSPLHF. The CDR3 DNA reads as TGTGCCTGGAGGGGACAGGGTCAATCACCCCTCCACTTT.